This TCR beta chain was recorded in a study of Ad26.COV2.S vaccination and SARS-CoV-2 variants. On this clone itself: As yet, its antigen is unknown.

Notes on the study in general: Measurements of TCR breadth and depth may have given underestimates of the total T cell responses.

Treatment indicated: some 20 received Ad26.COV2.S at low or high dose, single or two shots; 5 received placebo; per-sample allocation not given. Following the first vaccine or placebo injection, samples were taken on day 63. Clones were read by immunoSEQ multiplex PCR, and TCRdb kept only the in-frame ones, dropping some. The table records roughly 500,000 clones, 87% of them present only once. The germline V and J ends were trimmed by 5 bases and 4 bases, with 26 bases remaining between them. Germline V CDR1 and CDR2: MNHEY, SMNVEV (reference sequence). This CDR3 has 18 amino acids. This clonotype was obtained from a person aged 18-65 years who received the Ad26.COV2.S COVID-19 vaccine or a placebo. Here the sequenced sample was peripheral blood, taken in a trial of Ad26.COV2.S vaccine versus placebo. J is TRBJ1-1 and V is TRBV27; D unresolved. CDR3 residues: CASSLIATPGLRATEAFF. As DNA, the CDR3 is TGTGCCAGCAGTCTCATAGCAACCCCGGGGTTAAGGGCCACTGAAGCTTTCTTT.